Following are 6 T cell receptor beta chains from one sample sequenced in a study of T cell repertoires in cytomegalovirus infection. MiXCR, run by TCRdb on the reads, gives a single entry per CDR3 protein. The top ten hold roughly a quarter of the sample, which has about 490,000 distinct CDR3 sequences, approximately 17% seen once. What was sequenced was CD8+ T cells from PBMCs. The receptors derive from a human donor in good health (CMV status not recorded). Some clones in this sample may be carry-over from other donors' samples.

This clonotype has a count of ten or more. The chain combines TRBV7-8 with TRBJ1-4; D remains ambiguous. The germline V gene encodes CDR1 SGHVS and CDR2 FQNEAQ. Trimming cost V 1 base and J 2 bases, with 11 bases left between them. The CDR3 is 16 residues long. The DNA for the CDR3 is TGTGCCAGCAGCTTAGAGGGTGCGGGGACTAATGAAAAACTGTTTTTT. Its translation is CASSLEGAGTNEKLFF.

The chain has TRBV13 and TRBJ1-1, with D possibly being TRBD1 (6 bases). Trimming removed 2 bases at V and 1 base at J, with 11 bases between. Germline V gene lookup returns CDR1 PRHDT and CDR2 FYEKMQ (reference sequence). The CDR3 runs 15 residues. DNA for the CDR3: TGTGCCAGCAGCTTAATCCGACAGGAGAACACTGAAGCTTTCTTT. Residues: CASSLIRQENTEAFF.

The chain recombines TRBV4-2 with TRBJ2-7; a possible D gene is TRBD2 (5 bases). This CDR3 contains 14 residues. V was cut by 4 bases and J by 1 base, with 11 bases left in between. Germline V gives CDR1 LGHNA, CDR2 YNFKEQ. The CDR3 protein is CASSPGRESYEQYF. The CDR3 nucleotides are TGTGCCAGCAGCCCGGGAAGGGAGTCCTACGAGCAGTACTTC.

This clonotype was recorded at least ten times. The CDR3 loop reads CASSSRDSVRTDTQYF. Here the CDR3 DNA reads TGTGCCAGCAGCTCCCGGGACTCGGTCCGCACAGATACGCAGTATTTT. V gene TRBV7-9 combines with J gene TRBJ2-3, with a possible D match to TRBD2 (6 bases). CDR3 length: 16 amino acids. The germline CDR1 and CDR2 sequences are SEHNR and FQNEAQ (reference sequence). Deletions cut 4 bases from V and 1 base from J, with 15 bases between.

CDR3 nucleotides: TGCGCCAGCAGGGGGGGTAGCGGGGCCGAGCAGTACTTC. Its translation is CASRGGSGAEQYF. The chain is built from TRBV10-2 and TRBJ2-7; 8 nucleotides line up with TRBD2. CDR1 is WSHSY and CDR2 is SAAADI in the germline V gene. The CDR3 contains 13 residues. After removal of 6 bases from V and 6 bases from J, the junction contained 7 bases not matched to a gene.

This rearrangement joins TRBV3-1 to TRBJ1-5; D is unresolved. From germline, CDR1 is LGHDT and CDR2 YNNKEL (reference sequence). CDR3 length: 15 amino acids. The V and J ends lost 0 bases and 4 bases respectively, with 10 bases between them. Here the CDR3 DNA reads TGTGCCAGCAGCCAAGATGGCGGACCAAATCAGCCCCAGCATTTT. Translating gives CASSQDGGPNQPQHF.